The rows below give T cell receptor beta chains drawn from one sample of a study of metastatic and nonmetastatic thyroid tumors. With MiXCR, TCRdb reprocessed the PCR reads. The sample has approximately 9,600 clones, about 30% seen once. Sequencing was carried out using tumor tissue. The receptor set was obtained from a female donor with papillary thyroid cancer or a benign thyroid nodule (not recorded which). Some clones in this sample may be carry-over from other donors' samples. CDR3s include the opening cysteine and the closing phenylalanine or tryptophan. The order of the fields is J gene, V gene, clone size, D gene, CDR3 DNA, CDR3 protein. D genes are given only for firm matches. Not all rows give a size; the values are once, few, many and, for expanded clones, a class.

J: TRBJ1-6
V: TRBV12-3/TRBV12-4
size: medium-sized
D: -
DNA: TGTGCCAGCAGTTTCTGGGGTTCTAATTCACCCCTCCACTTT
CDR3: CASSFWGSNSPLHF

J: TRBJ2-1
V: TRBV20-1
size: -
D: -
DNA: TGCAGTGCTAGAGATGGGACGAGTCCCGACAGCTCCTACAATGAGCAGTCCTTC
CDR3: CSARDGTSPDSSYNEQSF

J: TRBJ2-1
V: TRBV6-2/TRBV6-3
size: few
D: TRBD2
DNA: TGTGCCAGCAGCCTCAGCGGGGAGAGCAATGAGCAGTTCTTC
CDR3: CASSLSGESNEQFF

J: TRBJ2-1
V: TRBV11-2
size: -
D: TRBD1
DNA: TGTGCCAGCAGCTTAGAACAGGGGAGCTCCTACAATGAGCAGTTCTTC
CDR3: CASSLEQGSSYNEQFF

J: TRBJ1-1
V: TRBV5-6
size: -
D: -
DNA: TGTGCCAGCAGCTTGGGAGGGGCGAAGACTTTCTTT
CDR3: CASSLGGAKTFF

J: TRBJ1-1
V: TRBV14
size: medium-sized
D: -
DNA: TGTGCCAGCAGCCAAGAGGGGGGACGGTTGAGTGAAGCTTTCTTT
CDR3: CASSQEGGRLSEAFF

J: TRBJ2-7
V: TRBV7-9
size: -
D: -
DNA: TGTGCCAGCAGCTTAGTCGGGACCTCAGGGGAGGAGTACTTC
CDR3: CASSLVGTSGEEYF

J: TRBJ2-7
V: TRBV6-7
size: few
D: -
DNA: TGTGCCAGCAGTTACTCATCGGGGGTTATCTACGAGCAGTACTTC
CDR3: CASSYSSGVIYEQYF

J: TRBJ2-3
V: TRBV7-9
size: many
D: -
DNA: TGTGCCAGCAGCCGGGGGGCAGGGGGAGCAGATACGCAGTATTTT
CDR3: CASSRGAGGADTQYF

J: TRBJ2-7
V: TRBV2
size: few
D: -
DNA: TGTGCCAGCAGTGGGCGGGCTACCTACGAGCAGTACTTC
CDR3: CASSGRATYEQYF

J: TRBJ1-2
V: TRBV5-1
size: -
D: -
DNA: TGCGCCAGCAGCTTGGGAACAGGGTCTGGCTACACCTTC
CDR3: CASSLGTGSGYTF

J: TRBJ2-3
V: TRBV7-9
size: -
D: -
DNA: TGTGCCAGCAGATTAGGGCAGGGCGAAGATACGCAGTATTTT
CDR3: CASRLGQGEDTQYF

J: TRBJ2-2
V: TRBV6-4
size: few
D: -
DNA: TGTGCCAGCAGAGATTCAGGGAACACCGGGGAGCTGTTTTTT
CDR3: CASRDSGNTGELFF

J: TRBJ2-2
V: TRBV6-1
size: few
D: TRBD2
DNA: TGTGCCAGCCCGATGGGAGGGGTCGCCGGGGAGCTGTTTTTT
CDR3: CASPMGGVAGELFF

J: TRBJ1-1
V: TRBV6-1
size: few
D: -
DNA: TGTGCCAGCAGTGAGCTGGGGCAGGACACTGAAGCTTTCTTT
CDR3: CASSELGQDTEAFF

J: TRBJ2-7
V: TRBV11-3
size: -
D: -
DNA: TGTGCCAGCAGCTTCCGGGACTCGAATTACGAGCAGTACTTC
CDR3: CASSFRDSNYEQYF

J: TRBJ1-1
V: TRBV5-1
size: -
D: -
DNA: TGCGCCAGCAGCCGCTCGGGTCTCTCGAACCCGGGCACTGAAGCTTTCTTT
CDR3: CASSRSGLSNPGTEAFF

J: TRBJ2-7
V: TRBV14
size: -
D: -
DNA: TGTGCCAGCAGCCAATTTATCGGGGAGTCTTACGAGCAGTACTTC
CDR3: CASSQFIGESYEQYF

J: TRBJ2-7
V: TRBV6-2/TRBV6-3
size: few
D: TRBD2
DNA: TGTGCCAGCAGTTACTCGGGCGGGAGCCTTAACAAGCAGTACTTC
CDR3: CASSYSGGSLNKQYF

J: TRBJ2-2
V: TRBV5-1
size: -
D: -
DNA: TGCGCCAGCAGCTTGGAGGGCGGGGAGCTGTTTTTT
CDR3: CASSLEGGELFF

J: TRBJ2-7
V: TRBV6-8
size: few
D: TRBD2
DNA: TGTGCCGCGTCAGAACGGGAGGGTCCGGATGAGCAGTACTTC
CDR3: CAASEREGPDEQYF

J: TRBJ2-7
V: TRBV10-3
size: -
D: TRBD2
DNA: TGTGCCATCAGTGATTCTTGTAGCGGGACCTACGAGCAGTACTTC
CDR3: CAISDSCSGTYEQYF

J: TRBJ2-3
V: TRBV18
size: -
D: TRBD2
DNA: TGTGCCAGCTCACCAGGAACTAGCGGGATGGATACGCAGTATTTT
CDR3: CASSPGTSGMDTQYF

J: TRBJ2-7
V: TRBV6-1
size: few
D: TRBD2
DNA: TGTGCCAGCAGTGGGGGGACTAACTCCTACGAGCAGTACTTC
CDR3: CASSGGTNSYEQYF

J: TRBJ1-2
V: TRBV30
size: -
D: -
DNA: TGTGCCTGTGGGAAAGTCCGCTATGGCTACACCTTC
CDR3: CACGKVRYGYTF

J: TRBJ2-5
V: TRBV20-1
size: -
D: TRBD2
DNA: TGCAGTGCTCCTAGCGGGGACCAAGAGACCCAGTACTTC
CDR3: CSAPSGDQETQYF

J: TRBJ2-7
V: TRBV7-9
size: medium-sized
D: -
DNA: TGTGCCAGCAGCCAGATGGGGGGACCACTTCTCTCCTACGAGCAGTACTTC
CDR3: CASSQMGGPLLSYEQYF

J: TRBJ2-5
V: TRBV6-5
size: -
D: TRBD2
DNA: TGTGCCAGCAGTTACTCCGGGACTAGCGGAGAAGAGACCCAGTACTTC
CDR3: CASSYSGTSGEETQYF

J: TRBJ2-7
V: TRBV5-1
size: -
D: TRBD1
DNA: TGCGCCAGCGGTGAATTTCCGGGACAGGGCTACGAGCAGTACTTC
CDR3: CASGEFPGQGYEQYF

J: TRBJ1-2
V: TRBV5-5
size: -
D: TRBD1
DNA: TGTGCCAGCAGCCGAAGGACAGGGGAGGACTATGGCTACACCTTC
CDR3: CASSRRTGEDYGYTF

J: TRBJ1-5
V: TRBV12-3/TRBV12-4
size: few
D: -
DNA: TGTGCCAGCAGTTTCCTCCCCGGTCAGCCCCAGCATTTT
CDR3: CASSFLPGQPQHF

J: TRBJ2-1
V: TRBV19
size: few
D: -
DNA: TGTGCCAGTAGTATGAGCAATGAGCAGTTCTTC
CDR3: CASSMSNEQFF

J: TRBJ1-2
V: TRBV5-5
size: -
D: -
DNA: TGTGCCAGCAGCTTGCTTGACTGGCTCGACTATGGCTACACCTTC
CDR3: CASSLLDWLDYGYTF

J: TRBJ1-2
V: TRBV19
size: medium-sized
D: -
DNA: TGTGCCAGTAGTATACAGGAAGGCCCTAACTATGGCTACACCTTC
CDR3: CASSIQEGPNYGYTF

J: TRBJ2-7
V: TRBV12-3/TRBV12-4
size: few
D: -
DNA: TGTGCCAGCAGTCTCCTAGGGGGAGGGCCCTACGAGCAGTACTTC
CDR3: CASSLLGGGPYEQYF

J: TRBJ1-5
V: TRBV6-2/TRBV6-3
size: few
D: -
DNA: TGTGCCAGCACTAAGAGGACCCTACCGGATCAGCCCCAGCATTTT
CDR3: CASTKRTLPDQPQHF